This T cell receptor beta chain was retrieved from a study of control samples from healthy donors and cancer patients. The protocol was immunoSEQ multiplex PCR, while the TCRdb copy is restricted to in-frame clones and leaves out a portion. The data show over 100,000 clones, about nine tenths seen once. Germline CDR1 is SGHNT and CDR2 is YYREEE (reference sequence). The ends lost 0 bases at V and 4 bases at J; junction bases unmatched: 5. This CDR3 is built from 18 residues. Sequencing was performed on blood. The sequence derives from a human donor in good health. The donor label of this sample is uncertain. This chain joins TRBV5-4 and TRBJ2-2; 14 nucleotides match TRBD2. The CDR3 reads CASSLDLGTSGGTGELFF. The CDR3 DNA reads as TGTGCCAGCAGCTTGGACCTGGGGACTAGCGGGGGCACCGGGGAGCTGTTTTTT.